This T cell receptor (beta chain) originates from a study of blood T cell repertoires in COVID-19. Study-wide context: The cDNA or gDNA used as material had been derived from T cells, B-cell-depleted T cells, or PBMCs.

Enrollees, 18 to 89 years old, lived in approximately 24 US areas. Participants' reported clinical history set cohort assignment. This CDR3 region has 15 residues. Germline lookup yields CDR1 MNHEY and CDR2 SVGAGI. The germline V and J ends were trimmed by 0 bases and 1 base, with 9 bases remaining between them. As processed by the authors: Nucleated cell counts were estimated from reference gene primer amplification. Repertoires were generated with immunoSEQ multiplex PCR, while TCRdb's copy carries only in-frame clones and drops some. The D gene and trimming were derived from the DNA, and the V and J assignments and clone size from that table. Altogether about 270,000 clones are present, approximately 91% being singletons, with the ten largest covering 2.3%.

The sequenced material came from PBMCs or T cells enriched from blood (not recorded which). The V and J genes are TRBV6-5 and TRBJ1-1, with D maybe TRBD1 (6 bases). The TCR comes from a woman aged 40 to 49 with acute COVID-19. The CDR3 protein is CASSYSTGSNTEAFF. CDR3 DNA: TGTGCCAGCAGTTACTCTACAGGGTCGAACACTGAAGCTTTCTTT.